Shown below are 26 T cell receptor beta chains from a single sample sequenced in a study of read filtering for tumor transcriptome and immune sequencing (TCRdb year 2020). These reads were obtained on an Illumina HiSeq 4000. Starting from about 400 ng RNA, TCR libraries were constructed with the Immunoverse kit using molecular barcoded adaptors that cover the alpha/delta and beta/gamma chains. Using fastp trimming at Q25 and MiXCR clonotype assembly, TCRdb reanalyzed the public sequencing data and kept in-frame beta chains. Each CDR3 protein appears once, grouped with its most common genes and DNA. In all, the sample holds more than 35,000 distinct CDR3 sequences, and 12% of those were seen once. Around 35% of the sample rests with the top ten. Sequenced: a population of CD138-negative cells sorted from bone marrow. The cell subset or site label on this specimen signifies: bone marrow mononuclear cells depleted of CD138+ plasma/myeloma cells by negative magnetic selection. Receptors originate from a donor at least 40 years old with multiple myeloma.

The CDR3 region has the DNA TGCAGTGCTAGAGATAGGTCGGCGGGGGGCCGAGATACGCAGTATTTT. Translation: CSARDRSAGGRDTQYF. The chain carries TRBV20-1 and TRBJ2-3; 8 bases line up with TRBD2. Germline values: CDR1 DFQATT, CDR2 SNEGSKA (reference sequence). Trimming cost V 0 bases and J 5 bases; bases outside gene matches: 10. The CDR3 extends over 16 amino acids.

This clonotype has ten or more counts. The chain joins TRBV7-9 to TRBJ2-3; a possible D gene is TRBD1 (5 bases). V lost 5 bases and J lost 3, with 21 bases in between. The length of the CDR3 is 17 residues. CDR1 and CDR2 (germline): SEHNR, FQNEAQ (reference sequence). CDR3 sequence (DNA): TGTGCCAGCAGCCCCGGCCGACAGAAAGTTGGAACAGATACGCAGTATTTT. It yields the protein CASSPGRQKVGTDTQYF.

This clonotype has ten or more counts. The chain links TRBV5-1 to TRBJ2-3, with D tentatively TRBD2 (6 bases). Germline values: CDR1 SGHRS, CDR2 YFSETQ. The CDR3 length is 15 residues. V lost 6 bases to trimming and J lost 0 bases, with 14 bases between them. The CDR3 is CASTPSGESTDTQYF. The DNA of the CDR3 is TGCGCCAGCACCCCATCGGGGGAAAGCACAGATACGCAGTATTTT. Based on the CDR3 plus reference TRBV5-1 and TRBJ2-3, the full variable domain is KAGVTQTPRYLIKTRGQQVTLSCSPISGHRSVSWYQQTPGQGLQFLFEYFSETQRNKGNFPGRFSGRQFSNSRSEMNVSTLELGDSALYLCASTPSGESTDTQYFGPGTRLTVL.

The sample holds many counts of this clonotype. The CDR3 bases are TGTGCCAGCAGATCAAGGCGACCATACACAGATACGCAGTATTTT. Residues: CASRSRRPYTDTQYF. This chain joins TRBV7-9 and TRBJ2-3; D ambiguous. The CDR3 runs 15 residues. Germline lookup yields CDR1 SEHNR and CDR2 FQNEAQ (reference sequence). V was pared by 6 bases and J by 2 bases, with 15 bases between.

This clonotype has ten or more counts. V and J are TRBV7-9 and TRBJ2-1; TRBD1 matches at 9 bases. The length of the CDR3 is 16 residues. Per the germline V gene, CDR1 is SEHNR and CDR2 is FQNEAQ (reference sequence). J gave up 3 bases and V 5 bases, and 8 bases lay outside the gene matches. CDR3 coding DNA: TGTGCCAGCAGCCCGAGACAGGGGGAGCTCTACAATGAGCAGTTCTTC. Amino acids: CASSPRQGELYNEQFF.

For this clonotype: The junction and the germline gene differ at one end; a read error may be behind it. V and J are TRBV7-3 and TRBJ2-2; maybe TRBD2 (6 bases). CDR3 length equals 16 residues. Per the germline V gene, CDR1 is SGHTA and CDR2 is FQGTGA. The CDR3 DNA sequence: TGTGCCAGCAGCCTTCATGGGGGAAGCAACACCGGGGGGCTGTTTTTT. Translation gives CASSLHGGSNTGGLFF.

This clonotype was seen repeatedly, ten times or more. The chain recombines TRBV6-2 or TRBV6-3 with TRBJ2-1, with 8 bases fitting TRBD1. Germline V gene sequence: CDR1 MNHEY, CDR2 SVGEGT. V dropped 7 bases and J dropped 3; count of bases not matched to a gene: 8. The CDR3 contains 15 residues. The CDR3 protein is CASNNRDRSYNEQFF. The CDR3 DNA sequence: TGTGCCAGCAACAACCGGGACAGGAGCTACAATGAGCAGTTCTTC.

This clonotype was counted ten times or more. The rearrangement links TRBV7-9 to TRBJ2-6; no clear D. Germline CDR1 SEHNR, CDR2 FQNEAQ (reference sequence). This CDR3 has 16 amino acids. Trimming left V 6 bases short and J 1 base short, with 13 bases between. The CDR3 bases are TGTGCCAGCAGTTCCTCGGCAGTTTCTGGGGCCAACGTCCTGACTTTC. Protein product: CASSSSAVSGANVLTF.

There are many counts of this clonotype. The gene calls are TRBV4-1 and TRBJ2-3, with TRBD2 as a possible D gene (5 bases). The CDR3 runs to 13 residues. In germline, CDR1 is MGHRA, CDR2 YSYEKL. V lost 4 bases to trimming and J lost 6 bases, with 11 bases between them. CDR3 amino acids: CASSPGLDDTQYF. The CDR3 nucleotides read TGCGCCAGCAGCCCGGGATTAGATGATACGCAGTATTTT.

The table lists this clonotype with a few counts. The chain joins TRBV20-1 to TRBJ2-3; TRBD2 agrees at 7 bases. The CDR3 totals 14 residues. The junction had 7 bases not matched to a gene; V was cut back by 7 bases and J by 0 bases. From germline, CDR1 is DFQATT and CDR2 SNEGSKA (reference sequence). DNA of the CDR3: TGCAGTGGCAAGGGACTAATTAGCACAGATACGCAGTATTTT. Its translation: CSGKGLISTDTQYF.

This clonotype was observed at least ten times. In DNA, the CDR3 is TGTGCCAGCAGCTTGGTGGGGACAGAGGTTGGATCGTACTTC. This gives the protein CASSLVGTEVGSYF. The chain uses TRBV5-6 and TRBJ2-7, with 7 bases that match TRBD1. Germline CDR1 and CDR2: SGHDT and YYEEEE. The junction had 12 bases not matched to a gene; V was cut back by 0 bases and J by 12 bases. The CDR3 spans 14 residues.

This clonotype appeared many times. This chain links TRBV7-9 with TRBJ2-1; 7 bases map to TRBD2. This CDR3 spans 15 amino acids. The trim removed 5 bases at V and 1 base at J, leaving 5 bases unmatched. The V gene's germline CDR1 is SEHNR and CDR2 FQNEAQ (reference sequence). As DNA, the CDR3 is TGTGCCAGCAGCCCCTGGGGGGGGTCCTACAATGAGCAGTTCTTC. Translation: CASSPWGGSYNEQFF.

The table lists this clonotype with many counts. The chain employs TRBV5-1 and TRBJ2-3; D ambiguous. The length of the CDR3 is 14 residues. Germline CDR1 and CDR2: SGHRS and YFSETQ. V was trimmed by 7 bases and J by 0 bases, leaving 12 bases between them. The CDR3 is CASYPQTSTDTQYF. DNA for the CDR3: TGCGCCAGCTACCCTCAAACTAGCACAGATACGCAGTATTTT. The full variable domain, with the rest looked up from reference TRBV5-1 and TRBJ2-3, is KAGVTQTPRYLIKTRGQQVTLSCSPISGHRSVSWYQQTPGQGLQFLFEYFSETQRNKGNFPGRFSGRQFSNSRSEMNVSTLELGDSALYLCASYPQTSTDTQYFGPGTRLTVL.

The table lists this clonotype with many counts. The chain uses TRBV20-1 and TRBJ1-5; D may be TRBD1 (6 bases). Germline V gene sequence: CDR1 DFQATT, CDR2 SNEGSKA (reference sequence). CDR3 length: 17 residues. Trimming took 3 bases from V and 1 from J, leaving 19 bases between them. The CDR3 reads CSARRLVGAKSNQPQHF. CDR3 nucleotide sequence: TGCAGTGCTAGGAGGCTTGTGGGGGCTAAGAGCAATCAGCCCCAGCATTTT.

This clonotype was observed at least ten times. The chain has TRBV28 and TRBJ1-5; D uncertain. Germline values: CDR1 MDHEN, CDR2 SYDVKM. The CDR3 loop spans 12 amino acids. The V end lost 5 bases, the J end lost 3 bases, and 5 bases lay between the germline ends. CDR3 nucleotides: TGTGCCAGCAGTCTTATCAATCAGCCCCAGCATTTT. Its protein product is CASSLINQPQHF.

This clonotype was seen repeatedly, ten times or more. V and J are TRBV5-1 and TRBJ2-2; 12 nucleotides line up with TRBD2. Germline CDR1 SGHRS, CDR2 YFSETQ. With V trimmed by 4 bases and J by 5 bases, 12 bases remained unmatched. The CDR3 is made up of 18 amino acids. The CDR3 here is CASSPTPLAGGPTGELFF. The DNA for the CDR3 is TGCGCCAGCAGCCCGACACCCCTAGCGGGGGGGCCGACCGGGGAGCTGTTTTTT.

This clonotype came up many times. The rearrangement links TRBV5-1 to TRBJ2-3, with D maybe TRBD1 (6 bases). CDR3 length: 13 residues. Germline V CDR1 and CDR2: SGHRS, YFSETQ. V was shortened by 4 bases and J by 3 bases, with 9 bases between the two germline ends. The CDR3 region has the DNA TGCGCCAGCAGCCCTGGACAGACAGATACGCAGTATTTT. It codes for CASSPGQTDTQYF. Based on the CDR3 plus reference TRBV5-1 and TRBJ2-3, the full variable domain is KAGVTQTPRYLIKTRGQQVTLSCSPISGHRSVSWYQQTPGQGLQFLFEYFSETQRNKGNFPGRFSGRQFSNSRSEMNVSTLELGDSALYLCASSPGQTDTQYFGPGTRLTVL.

This clonotype was recorded many times. The V call is TRBV19, the J call TRBJ2-1, with no clear D. Germline V gene data show CDR1 as LNHDA and CDR2 as SQIVND (reference sequence). V dropped 5 bases and J dropped 6 bases, with 14 bases sitting between them. This CDR3 has 14 amino acids. The CDR3 DNA reads as TGTGCCAGTAGTTTCGGACCCTCTCGCAATGAGCAGTTCTTC. Translation gives CASSFGPSRNEQFF.

V usage is TRBV7-9 and J usage is TRBJ2-3, with 7 bases aligning to TRBD2. The CDR3 sequence is 15 residues long. The germline CDR1 and CDR2 sequences are SEHNR and FQNEAQ (reference sequence). Germline trimming cut 5 bases from V and 5 bases from J; bases unmatched to any gene: 10. The CDR3 DNA sequence: TGTGCCAGCAGCCCCCGGGTAGGGGAGGGAGATACGCAGTATTTT. Its translation: CASSPRVGEGDTQYF. Variable domain in full (rest from reference TRBV7-9 and TRBJ2-3): DTGVSQNPRHKITKRGQNVTFRCDPISEHNRLYWYRQTLGQGPEFLTYFQNEAQLEKSRLLSDRFSAERPKGSFSTLEIQRTEQGDSAMYLCASSPRVGEGDTQYFGPGTRLTVL.

This clonotype has a count of ten or more. The chain employs TRBV3-1 and TRBJ1-1; no reliable D call. CDR1 is LGHDT and CDR2 is YNNKEL in the germline V gene (reference sequence). CDR3 size: 13 residues. V gave up 0 bases and J gave up 1 base, with 3 bases separating them. The CDR3 DNA reads TGTGCCAGCAGCCAAGAGGGGAACACTGAAGCTTTCTTT. This sequence encodes CASSQEGNTEAFF. Full variable domain (missing parts from reference TRBV3-1 and TRBJ1-1): DTAVSQTPKYLVTQMGNDKSIKCEQNLGHDTMYWYKQDSKKFLKIMFSYNNKELIINETVPNRFSPKSPDKAHLNLHINSLELGDSAVYFCASSQEGNTEAFFGQGTRLTVV.

This clonotype appeared a few times. This may come from a read error, since a much larger clone is one base off. The genes are TRBV7-8 and TRBJ2-5; a possible D gene is TRBD2 (5 bases). The germline gives CDR1 SGHVS, CDR2 FQNEAQ. There are 15 residues in the CDR3. The DNA of the CDR3 is TGTGCCAGCAGCTTTTACGGGAAGAATCAAGGGACCCAGTACTTC. This codes for CASSFYGKNQGTQYF.

In its sample, this clonotype was seen many times. The chain is built from TRBV6-1 and TRBJ1-1; no firm D call. This CDR3 contains 13 residues. The V gene's germline CDR1 is MNHNS and CDR2 SASEGT. V gave up 4 bases and J gave up 0 bases, with 6 bases separating them. The DNA for the CDR3 is TGTGCCAGCAGTGGACAAATGAACACTGAAGCTTTCTTT. Protein: CASSGQMNTEAFF.

This clonotype has ten or more counts. This rearrangement joins TRBV7-2 to TRBJ1-6; D remains ambiguous. Germline V gives CDR1 SGHTA, CDR2 FQGNSA. The CDR3 is 16 residues long. V lost 5 bases, J lost 6 bases, and 17 bases lay in between. In DNA, the CDR3 is TGTGCCAGCAGCCCGGGCGGGCCTTGGACTAATTCACCCCTCCACTTT. This translates into CASSPGGPWTNSPLHF.

This clonotype was found many times. V is TRBV12-3 or TRBV12-4 and J is TRBJ2-2; 8 bases line up with TRBD1. The CDR3 totals 15 residues. Trimming cost V 4 bases and J 5 bases; bases outside gene matches: 6. CDR3: CASSSRTGRTGELFF. For the CDR3, the DNA is TGTGCCAGCAGTTCACGGACAGGGAGGACCGGGGAGCTGTTTTTT.

This clonotype was observed at least ten times. The chain has TRBV3-1 and TRBJ2-2, with unresolved D. V gave up 2 bases and J gave up 5 bases, with 9 bases separating them. The CDR3 is made up of 14 amino acids. Looked up from germline, CDR1 is LGHDT and CDR2 is YNNKEL (reference sequence). The CDR3 loop is CASSQYVRTGELFF. The CDR3 bases are TGTGCCAGCAGCCAATATGTAAGGACCGGGGAGCTGTTTTTT. The full variable domain, its missing parts supplied by reference TRBV3-1 and TRBJ2-2, is DTAVSQTPKYLVTQMGNDKSIKCEQNLGHDTMYWYKQDSKKFLKIMFSYNNKELIINETVPNRFSPKSPDKAHLNLHINSLELGDSAVYFCASSQYVRTGELFFGEGSRLTVL.

The sample holds many counts of this clonotype. The chain uses TRBV7-2 and TRBJ1-1; D is possibly TRBD1 (6 bases). Germline V gene sequence: CDR1 SGHTA, CDR2 FQGNSA. V was shortened by 4 bases and J by 7 bases, with 13 bases between the two germline ends. This CDR3 spans 13 amino acids. The CDR3 loop is CASSSLRGGEAFF. As DNA, the CDR3 is TGTGCCAGCAGCTCCCTCAGGGGCGGTGAAGCTTTCTTT. The full variable domain, its missing parts supplied by reference TRBV7-2 and TRBJ1-1, is GAGVSQSPSNKVTEKGKDVELRCDPISGHTALYWYRQSLGQGLEFLIYFQGNSAPDKSGLPSDRFSAERTGGSVSTLTIQRTQQEDSAVYLCASSSLRGGEAFFGQGTRLTVV.